The rows below give T cell receptor beta chains drawn from one sample of a study of T cell responses to AZD1222 COVID-19 vaccine. The method was immunoSEQ multiplex PCR; TCRdb's version includes in-frame clones alone and lacks a portion of them. The sample has more than 85,000 clones, 85% to 90% seen once; the top ten hold over 15%. The sample here was peripheral blood, taken on day 0 of AZD1222 vaccination. These receptor sequences come from an adult in good health. Each CDR3 is given with its conserved first and last residue. A D gene is named only where the DNA matches it firmly. For some rows the clone size is stated as once, few or many, or as a class when expanded; others skip it.

clone size: -
V gene: TRBV4-2
J gene: TRBJ1-6
D gene: -
CDR3 protein: CASSHPPGTMIVHNSPLHF
CDR3 DNA: TGTGCCAGCAGCCACCCACCGGGGACCATGATCGTCCATAATTCACCCCTCCACTTT

clone size: -
V gene: TRBV25-1
J gene: TRBJ2-3
D gene: TRBD1
CDR3 protein: CASSLGGPGTDTQYF
CDR3 DNA: TGTGCCAGCAGCCTAGGGGGCCCGGGCACAGATACGCAGTATTTT

clone size: -
V gene: TRBV28
J gene: TRBJ2-7
D gene: -
CDR3 protein: CASSTVTSEQYF
CDR3 DNA: TGTGCCAGCAGTACCGTAACATCCGAGCAGTACTTC

clone size: -
V gene: TRBV4-1
J gene: TRBJ1-5
D gene: -
CDR3 protein: CASSHAGGATNQPQHF
CDR3 DNA: TGCGCCAGCAGCCACGCGGGTGGGGCCACCAATCAGCCCCAGCATTTT

clone size: -
V gene: TRBV3-1/TRBV3-2
J gene: TRBJ1-6
D gene: -
CDR3 protein: CASNRNRDSPLHF
CDR3 DNA: TGTGCCAGCAACCGTAACAGGGACTCACCCCTCCACTTT

clone size: few
V gene: TRBV6-6
J gene: TRBJ2-7
D gene: TRBD1
CDR3 protein: CASSPNYGTADPYEQYF
CDR3 DNA: TGTGCCAGCAGTCCAAACTACGGGACAGCAGACCCCTACGAGCAGTACTTC

clone size: once
V gene: TRBV12-3/TRBV12-4
J gene: TRBJ2-2
D gene: -
CDR3 protein: CASISLQAGELFF
CDR3 DNA: TGTGCCAGCATCTCGCTGCAGGCCGGGGAGCTGTTTTTT

clone size: -
V gene: TRBV4-1
J gene: TRBJ1-5
D gene: -
CDR3 protein: CASSQGGYSNQPQHF
CDR3 DNA: TGCGCCAGCAGCCAAGGTGGGTATAGCAATCAGCCCCAGCATTTT

clone size: -
V gene: TRBV27
J gene: TRBJ2-7
D gene: TRBD2
CDR3 protein: CASSTLAGRNYEQYF
CDR3 DNA: TGTGCCAGCAGTACCCTAGCGGGGCGCAACTACGAGCAGTACTTC

clone size: -
V gene: TRBV6-1
J gene: TRBJ1-1
D gene: -
CDR3 protein: CASSPFLRRSFF
CDR3 DNA: TGTGCCAGCAGTCCCTTCCTCCGGAGGTCTTTCTTT

clone size: -
V gene: TRBV2
J gene: TRBJ1-5
D gene: TRBD1
CDR3 protein: CASRATGVAQPQHF
CDR3 DNA: TGTGCCAGCAGGGCCACAGGGGTGGCTCAGCCCCAGCATTTT

clone size: -
V gene: TRBV5-1
J gene: TRBJ2-7
D gene: -
CDR3 protein: CASSFLKDSDSYEQYF
CDR3 DNA: TGCGCCAGCAGCTTCTTAAAGGACAGCGATTCCTACGAGCAGTACTTC

clone size: -
V gene: TRBV5-1
J gene: TRBJ2-7
D gene: -
CDR3 protein: CASSFPGSYEQYF
CDR3 DNA: TGCGCCAGCAGCTTCCCAGGCTCCTACGAGCAGTACTTC

clone size: -
V gene: TRBV14
J gene: TRBJ1-1
D gene: TRBD1
CDR3 protein: CASSPGQGEMNTEAFF
CDR3 DNA: TGTGCCAGCAGCCCGGGACAGGGTGAGATGAACACTGAAGCTTTCTTT

clone size: -
V gene: TRBV25-1
J gene: TRBJ1-2
D gene: TRBD1
CDR3 protein: CASSPEQGARGYTF
CDR3 DNA: TGTGCCAGCAGTCCAGAACAGGGGGCGCGTGGCTACACCTTC

clone size: -
V gene: TRBV27
J gene: TRBJ2-1
D gene: TRBD1
CDR3 protein: CASSLWDRGIDNEQFF
CDR3 DNA: TGTGCCAGCAGTTTATGGGACAGGGGAATCGACAATGAGCAGTTCTTC

clone size: -
V gene: TRBV18
J gene: TRBJ2-7
D gene: -
CDR3 protein: CASSPPGHPSSYEQYF
CDR3 DNA: TGTGCCAGCTCACCCCCAGGACACCCGAGCTCCTACGAGCAGTACTTC

clone size: -
V gene: TRBV5-1
J gene: TRBJ2-3
D gene: -
CDR3 protein: CASSLGLGTDTQYF
CDR3 DNA: TGCGCCAGCAGCTTGGGGTTGGGCACAGATACGCAGTATTTT

clone size: -
V gene: TRBV30
J gene: TRBJ1-5
D gene: -
CDR3 protein: CAWSGGAEQPQHF
CDR3 DNA: TGTGCCTGGAGTGGTGGGGCTGAGCAGCCCCAGCATTTT

clone size: -
V gene: TRBV6-5
J gene: TRBJ1-5
D gene: -
CDR3 protein: CASKTVRNQPQHF
CDR3 DNA: TGTGCCAGCAAGACAGTTCGCAATCAGCCCCAGCATTTT

clone size: -
V gene: TRBV28
J gene: TRBJ1-2
D gene: -
CDR3 protein: CASSLSEVRGYTF
CDR3 DNA: TGTGCCAGCAGTCTATCGGAGGTCCGGGGCTACACCTTC

clone size: once
V gene: TRBV6-6
J gene: TRBJ1-5
D gene: -
CDR3 protein: CASSRAGAGRNQPQHF
CDR3 DNA: TGTGCCAGCAGTCGGGCCGGGGCAGGGAGGAATCAGCCCCAGCATTTT

clone size: medium-sized
V gene: TRBV7-9
J gene: TRBJ1-3
D gene: -
CDR3 protein: CASSLGGGRPISGNTIYF
CDR3 DNA: TGTGCCAGCAGCTTAGGTGGGGGGCGTCCTATCTCTGGAAACACCATATATTTT

clone size: -
V gene: TRBV28
J gene: TRBJ2-5
D gene: TRBD2
CDR3 protein: CASSSSGEETQYF
CDR3 DNA: TGTGCCAGCAGCTCTAGCGGCGAAGAGACCCAGTACTTC

clone size: -
V gene: TRBV29-1
J gene: TRBJ1-4
D gene: -
CDR3 protein: CSVRGRANEKLFF
CDR3 DNA: TGCAGCGTTCGGGGGAGAGCTAATGAAAAACTGTTTTTT

clone size: -
V gene: TRBV20-1
J gene: TRBJ2-7
D gene: -
CDR3 protein: CSASRTIEQYF
CDR3 DNA: TGCAGTGCTAGTCGAACTATCGAGCAGTACTTC

clone size: -
V gene: TRBV5-1
J gene: TRBJ1-5
D gene: -
CDR3 protein: CASSLSTGNQPQHF
CDR3 DNA: TGCGCCAGCAGCTTAAGCACAGGCAATCAGCCCCAGCATTTT

clone size: -
V gene: TRBV27
J gene: TRBJ1-4
D gene: TRBD1
CDR3 protein: CASSRRTGINEKLFF
CDR3 DNA: TGTGCCAGCAGTCGCCGGACAGGGATTAATGAAAAACTGTTTTTT

clone size: -
V gene: TRBV10-3
J gene: TRBJ2-7
D gene: -
CDR3 protein: CAISESGSQAHEQYF
CDR3 DNA: TGTGCCATCAGTGAGTCGGGGAGTCAGGCGCACGAGCAGTACTTC

clone size: -
V gene: TRBV9
J gene: TRBJ2-7
D gene: -
CDR3 protein: CASSVGPLTYEQYF
CDR3 DNA: TGTGCCAGCAGCGTAGGCCCGCTGACCTACGAGCAGTACTTC